Presented here are 11 T cell receptor beta chains from one specimen sequenced in a study of blood T cell repertoires in COVID-19. Sequenced by immunoSEQ multiplex PCR; TCRdb stores in-frame clones only, minus some. The sample has 200,000 to 250,000 clones; approximately 81% are singletons. Material for sequencing was peripheral blood. The receptors come from a woman aged 80 or older with acute or convalescent COVID-19.

The chain joins TRBV30 to TRBJ1-1; TRBD1 agrees at 8 bases. The CDR3 is 13 amino acids. The germline gives CDR1 GTSNPN, CDR2 SVGIG (reference sequence). V dropped 5 bases and J dropped 1; count of bases not matched to a gene: 3. For the CDR3, the DNA is TGTGCCTGGGACAGGGGAACGAACACTGAAGCTTTCTTT. Protein: CAWDRGTNTEAFF.

This clone occurred once. V gene TRBV12-3 or TRBV12-4 combines with J gene TRBJ2-1; D uncertain. The CDR3 runs 11 residues. V was trimmed by 7 bases and J by 7 bases, leaving 8 bases between them. Here the CDR3 DNA reads TGTGCCAGCACCCAGATTAATGAGCAGTTCTTC. As protein: CASTQINEQFF.

This chain links TRBV28 with TRBJ1-5; weak D call: TRBD1 (6 bases). The germline V gene encodes CDR1 MDHEN and CDR2 SYDVKM. CDR3 length: 15 residues. Trimming took off 2 bases at V and 7 bases at J, with 15 bases between the two ends. The CDR3 spells CASSLAGPGGQPQHF. CDR3 nucleotide sequence: TGTGCCAGCAGTTTAGCAGGGCCGGGGGGCCAGCCCCAGCATTTT.

The rearrangement uses TRBV9 and TRBJ2-3; D remains unclear. Looked up from germline, CDR1 is SGDLS and CDR2 is YYNGEE. This CDR3 contains 14 residues. The V end was cut by 0 bases, the J end by 1 base, with 6 bases between. The CDR3 reads CASSVETGTDTQYF. CDR3 bases: TGTGCCAGCAGCGTAGAAACGGGCACAGATACGCAGTATTTT.

This sequence joins TRBV4-3 and TRBJ1-6, with unresolved D. This CDR3 is 15 amino acids long. Germline CDR1 and CDR2: LGHNA and YSLEER. Trimming removed 0 bases at V and 10 bases at J, with 13 bases between. CDR3 sequence (DNA): TGCGCCAGCAGCCAAGATCAGGATCGACGCTCACCCCTCCACTTT. It encodes CASSQDQDRRSPLHF.

The chain is built from TRBV7-6 and TRBJ1-4; 10 bases line up with TRBD1. The germline CDR1 and CDR2 sequences are SGHVS and FNYEAQ. The length of the CDR3 is 14 residues. V dropped 5 bases and J dropped 5; count of bases not matched to a gene: 2. CDR3 coding DNA: TGTGCCAGCAGCGCGACAGGGGGCAATGAAAAACTGTTTTTT. Amino acids: CASSATGGNEKLFF. Filled out from reference TRBV7-6 and TRBJ1-4, the complete variable domain reads GAGVSQSPRYKVTKRGQDVALRCDPISGHVSLYWYRQALGQGPEFLTYFNYEAQQDKSGLPNDRFSAERPEGSISTLTIQRTEQRDSAMYRCASSATGGNEKLFFGSGTQLSVL.

This clone was detected only a few times. The gene calls are TRBV10-2 and TRBJ2-7, with 11 bases identical to TRBD2. Per germline, CDR1 WSHSY and CDR2 SAAADI. Trimming removed 5 bases from V and 1 base from J; junction bases left unmatched: 4. The CDR3 has 15 amino acids. The CDR3 here is CASSTTSGVSYEQYF. CDR3 nucleotide sequence: TGCGCCAGCAGTACGACTAGCGGGGTTTCCTACGAGCAGTACTTC.

This clone is a singleton in its sample. This chain joins TRBV5-4 and TRBJ2-7, with D uncertain. V dropped 0 bases and J dropped 0 bases, with 10 bases sitting between them. Germline lookup yields CDR1 SGHNT and CDR2 YYREEE (reference sequence). This CDR3 contains 15 residues. DNA of the CDR3: TGTGCCAGCAGCTTGGCGGGTCCGAGCTCCTACGAGCAGTACTTC. Translating it yields CASSLAGPSSYEQYF. The full variable domain, with the rest looked up from reference TRBV5-4 and TRBJ2-7, is ETGVTQSPTHLIKTRGQQVTLRCSSQSGHNTVSWYQQALGQGPQFIFQYYREEENGRGNFPPRFSGLQFPNYSSELNVNALELDDSALYLCASSLAGPSSYEQYFGPGTRLTVT.

This clone was detected a few times. The chain employs TRBV5-6 and TRBJ1-6, with TRBD1 matching 7 bases. The germline gives CDR1 SGHDT, CDR2 YYEEEE. The CDR3 has 17 amino acids. Trimming took 2 bases from V and 7 from J; bases not matched to a gene: 12. CDR3 region: CASSFRRQGRKNSPLHF. DNA of the CDR3: TGTGCCAGCAGCTTTCGTCGACAGGGAAGAAAGAATTCACCCCTCCACTTT.

V gene TRBV19 combines with J gene TRBJ1-4; 7 bases align to TRBD1. Trimming removed 4 bases from V and 8 bases from J; junction bases left unmatched: 13. This CDR3 is built from 16 residues. Germline CDR1 reads LNHDA; CDR2 reads SQIVND (reference sequence). For the CDR3, the DNA is TGTGCCAGTAGTACGAATTGGGCGACAGGGCCCGAAAAACTGTTTTTT. The encoded protein is CASSTNWATGPEKLFF.

The chain combines TRBV10-2 with TRBJ2-1, with 7 positions matching TRBD2. The V gene end was trimmed by 6 bases and the J gene end by 0 bases; junction bases not matched to a gene: 14. The CDR3 spans 18 residues. From germline, CDR1 is WSHSY and CDR2 SAAADI. The CDR3 protein is CASREGLYSGSSYNEQFF. The CDR3 nucleotides are TGCGCCAGCAGAGAGGGACTATACTCCGGAAGCTCCTACAATGAGCAGTTCTTC.